This T cell receptor beta chain originates from a study of a mutant IDH1 vaccine in newly diagnosed glioma. Time point in this sample: baseline, week 1 (first vaccination visit). Regarding treatment: pre-vaccination baseline after standard-of-care therapy. Germline V lookup: CDR1 GTSNPN, CDR2 SVGIG (reference sequence). The CDR3 runs 15 residues. Trimming removed 3 bases at V and 2 bases at J, with 16 bases between. Method: immunoSEQ multiplex PCR; TCRdb's copy keeps in-frame clones and lacks some. The sample includes tens of thousands of clones, 85% to 95% of them seen just once. The input for sequencing was PBMCs, taken from a glioma patient treated with radiotherapy, temozolomide or both. The receptor was derived from a man in his forties with glioma. The chain combines TRBV30 with TRBJ2-5; no reliable D call. The CDR3, as DNA: TGTGCCTGGAGCACTGGAGCCCGGGTTCAAGAGACCCAGTACTTC. Its translation: CAWSTGARVQETQYF.